What follows is one TCR beta chain and its context. The antigen is not known. These data belong to a study of beta chain features in type 1 diabetes. Overall study findings and caveats: At VDJ recombination sites, type 1 diabetes patients had fewer insertions and more deleted nucleotides.

Expressed TCRB transcripts were sequenced, since all the RNA that had been isolated was reverse transcribed. TCRdb's copy holds only in-frame clones and misses some; the assay was immunoSEQ multiplex PCR. The repertoire holds about 110,000 clones, with about 40% as singletons. CDR1 LNHNV and CDR2 YYDKDF come from the germline V gene (reference sequence). The V segment lost 0 bases and the J segment 4 bases; nucleotides outside the gene matches: 4. The CDR3 runs 16 residues. The rearrangement joins TRBV15 to TRBJ2-5; 11 nucleotides match TRBD2. The receptor was isolated from a woman aged 18-29 years in good health. Material for sequencing was stem cell memory CD4+ T cells from blood. In DNA, the CDR3 is TGTGCCACCAGCAGAGAGCTAGCGGGGGGCGGAGAGACCCAGTACTTC. It yields the protein CATSRELAGGGETQYF.